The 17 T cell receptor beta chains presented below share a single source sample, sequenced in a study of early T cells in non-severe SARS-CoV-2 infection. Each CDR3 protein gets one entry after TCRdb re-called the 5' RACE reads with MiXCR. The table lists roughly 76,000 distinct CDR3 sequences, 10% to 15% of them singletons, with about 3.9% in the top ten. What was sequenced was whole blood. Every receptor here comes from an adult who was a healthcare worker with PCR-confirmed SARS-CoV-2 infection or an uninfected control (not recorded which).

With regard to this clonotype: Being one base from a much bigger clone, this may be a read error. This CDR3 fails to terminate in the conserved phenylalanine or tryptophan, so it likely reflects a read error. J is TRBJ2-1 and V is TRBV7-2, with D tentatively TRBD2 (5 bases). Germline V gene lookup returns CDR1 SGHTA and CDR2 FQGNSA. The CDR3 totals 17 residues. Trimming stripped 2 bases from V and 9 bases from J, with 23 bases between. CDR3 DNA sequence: TGTGCCAGCAGCTTAACCCCGTCCCTTCACACCGCGGGTGAGCAGTTCCTC. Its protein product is CASSLTPSLHTAGEQFL.

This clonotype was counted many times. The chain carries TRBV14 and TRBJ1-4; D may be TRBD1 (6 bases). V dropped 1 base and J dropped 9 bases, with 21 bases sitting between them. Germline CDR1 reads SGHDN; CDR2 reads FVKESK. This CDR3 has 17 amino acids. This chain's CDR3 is CASSQASGRTEGKKLFF. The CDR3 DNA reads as TGTGCCAGCAGCCAAGCATCAGGAAGGACAGAGGGTAAAAAACTGTTTTTT.

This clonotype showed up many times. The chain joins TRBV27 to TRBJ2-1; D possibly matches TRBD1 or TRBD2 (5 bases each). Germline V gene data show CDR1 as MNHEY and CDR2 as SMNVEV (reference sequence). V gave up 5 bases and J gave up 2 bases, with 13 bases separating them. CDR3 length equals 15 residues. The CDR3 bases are TGTGCCAGCAGTCCCCGACGGGACCCCTACAATGAGCAGTTCTTC. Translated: CASSPRRDPYNEQFF.

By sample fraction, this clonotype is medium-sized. DNA of the CDR3: TGTGCCAGCAGCTCCAGCGGGAGCACAGATACGCAGTATTTT. Its translation is CASSSSGSTDTQYF. The genes are TRBV7-8 and TRBJ2-3; the D gene is possibly TRBD2 (6 bases). The germline V gene encodes CDR1 SGHVS and CDR2 FQNEAQ. The CDR3 loop spans 14 amino acids. V was shortened by 4 bases and J by 0 bases, with 8 bases between the two germline ends.

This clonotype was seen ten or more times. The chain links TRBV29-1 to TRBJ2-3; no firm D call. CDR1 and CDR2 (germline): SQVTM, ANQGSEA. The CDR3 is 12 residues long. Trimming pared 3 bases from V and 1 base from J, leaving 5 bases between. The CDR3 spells CSVDPGTDTQYF. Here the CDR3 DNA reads TGCAGCGTTGACCCCGGCACAGATACGCAGTATTTT.

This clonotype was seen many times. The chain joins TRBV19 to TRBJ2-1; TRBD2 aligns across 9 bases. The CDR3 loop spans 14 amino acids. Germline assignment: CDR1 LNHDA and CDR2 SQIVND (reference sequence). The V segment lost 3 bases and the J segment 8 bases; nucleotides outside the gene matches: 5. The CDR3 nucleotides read TGTGCCAGTAGTATCGGGGGACTAGCCGATGAGCAGTTCTTC. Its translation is CASSIGGLADEQFF. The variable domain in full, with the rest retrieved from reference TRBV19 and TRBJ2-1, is DGGITQSPKYLFRKEGQNVTLSCEQNLNHDAMYWYRQDPGQGLRLIYYSQIVNDFQKGDIAEGYSVSREKKESFPLTVTSAQKNPTAFYLCASSIGGLADEQFFGPGTRLTVL.

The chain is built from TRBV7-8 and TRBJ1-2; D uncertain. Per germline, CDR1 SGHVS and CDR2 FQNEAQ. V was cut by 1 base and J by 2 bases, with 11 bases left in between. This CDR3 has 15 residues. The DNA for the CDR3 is TGTGCCAGCAGCTTAGGACCTCTTCCGAACTATGGCTACACCTTC. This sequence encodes CASSLGPLPNYGYTF.

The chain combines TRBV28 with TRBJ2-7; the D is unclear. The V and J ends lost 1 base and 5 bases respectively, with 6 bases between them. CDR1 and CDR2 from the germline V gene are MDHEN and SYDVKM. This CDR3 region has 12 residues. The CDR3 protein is CASSLSVDEQYF. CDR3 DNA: TGTGCCAGCAGTTTATCTGTTGACGAGCAGTACTTC.

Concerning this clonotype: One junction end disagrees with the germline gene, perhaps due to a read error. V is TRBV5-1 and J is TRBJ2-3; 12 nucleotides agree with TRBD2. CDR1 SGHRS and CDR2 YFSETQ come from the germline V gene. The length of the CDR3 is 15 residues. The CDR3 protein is CASRAGLAGLDTHYF. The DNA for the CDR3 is TGCGCCAGCAGGGCAGGACTAGCGGGATTAGATACGCATTATTTT.

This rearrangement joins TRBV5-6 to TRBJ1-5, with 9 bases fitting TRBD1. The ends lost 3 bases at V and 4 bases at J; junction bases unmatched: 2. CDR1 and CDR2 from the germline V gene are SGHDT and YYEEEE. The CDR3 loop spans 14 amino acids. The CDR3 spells CASSSGTGNQPQHF. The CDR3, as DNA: TGTGCCAGCAGCTCCGGGACAGGGAATCAGCCCCAGCATTTT.

CDR3 in amino acids: CSATDRGLYEQYF. As DNA, the CDR3 is TGCAGTGCTACCGACAGGGGGCTGTACGAGCAGTACTTC. The chain combines TRBV20-1 with TRBJ2-7, with 10 bases identical to TRBD1. Germline-derived CDR1 and CDR2 are DFQATT and SNEGSKA (reference sequence). The CDR3 sequence is 13 residues long. Losses at the gene ends were 4 bases for V and 4 bases for J; bases not matched to a gene: 4.

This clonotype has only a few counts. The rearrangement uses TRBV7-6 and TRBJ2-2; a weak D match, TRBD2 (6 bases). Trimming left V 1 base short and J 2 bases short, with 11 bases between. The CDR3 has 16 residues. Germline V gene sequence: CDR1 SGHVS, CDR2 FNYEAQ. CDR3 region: CASSLGVGSNTGELFF. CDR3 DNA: TGTGCCAGCAGCTTAGGAGTCGGGAGCAACACCGGGGAGCTGTTTTTT.

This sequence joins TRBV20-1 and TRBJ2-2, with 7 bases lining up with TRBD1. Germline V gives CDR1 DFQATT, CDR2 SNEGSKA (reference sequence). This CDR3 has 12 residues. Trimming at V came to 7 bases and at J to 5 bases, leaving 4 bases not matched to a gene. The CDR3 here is CSGYRGTGELFF. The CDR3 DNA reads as TGCAGTGGGTACAGGGGAACCGGGGAGCTGTTTTTT.

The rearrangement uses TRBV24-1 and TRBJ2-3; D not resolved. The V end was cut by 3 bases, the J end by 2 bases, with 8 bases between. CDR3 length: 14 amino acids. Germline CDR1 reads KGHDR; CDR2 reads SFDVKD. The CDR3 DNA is TGTGCCACCAGTGATCCCCGTCTCACAGATACGCAGTATTTT. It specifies CATSDPRLTDTQYF.

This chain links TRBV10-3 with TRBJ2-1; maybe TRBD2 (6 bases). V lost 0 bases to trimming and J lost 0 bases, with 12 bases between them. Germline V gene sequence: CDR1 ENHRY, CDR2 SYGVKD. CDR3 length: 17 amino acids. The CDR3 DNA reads TGTGCCATCAGTGAGTCGAGCGGGTTCAGCTCCTACAATGAGCAGTTCTTC. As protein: CAISESSGFSSYNEQFF.

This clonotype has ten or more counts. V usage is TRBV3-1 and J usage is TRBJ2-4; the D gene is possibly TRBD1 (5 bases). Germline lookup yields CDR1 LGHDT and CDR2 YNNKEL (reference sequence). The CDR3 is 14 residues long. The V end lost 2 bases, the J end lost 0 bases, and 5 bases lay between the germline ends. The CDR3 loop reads CASSQRGAKNIQYF. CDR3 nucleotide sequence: TGTGCCAGCAGCCAAAGGGGAGCCAAAAACATTCAGTACTTC.

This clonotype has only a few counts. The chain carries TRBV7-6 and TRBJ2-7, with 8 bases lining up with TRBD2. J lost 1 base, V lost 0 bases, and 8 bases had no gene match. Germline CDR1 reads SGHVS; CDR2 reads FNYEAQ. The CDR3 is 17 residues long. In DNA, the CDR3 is TGTGCCAGCAGCTTAGCGCCCCCGGGACTAGGATCCTACGAGCAGTACTTC. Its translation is CASSLAPPGLGSYEQYF.